Sequencing of this T cell receptor beta chain was carried out in a study of blood T cell repertoires in COVID-19. Across the study: Researchers got acute and convalescent COVID-19 samples from the United States, Italy and Spain. T cells, B-cell-depleted T cells, or PBMCs supplied cDNA or gDNA.

Looked up from germline, CDR1 is MRHNA and CDR2 is SNTAGT. J lost 7 bases, V lost 3 bases, and 8 bases had no gene match. This CDR3 is 15 amino acids long. In the study's own analysis: Nucleated cell counts were estimated from reference gene primer amplification. Clones were read by immunoSEQ multiplex PCR, and TCRdb kept only the in-frame ones, dropping some. From that table come the V and J calls and clone size; the DNA was used to work out D and trimming. This table holds about 220,000 clones, roughly 80% found once. This TCR derives from a young woman who had recovered from COVID-19. The chain joins TRBV6-4 to TRBJ2-2, with 7 bases matching TRBD1. Sequencing was performed on peripheral blood. As DNA, the CDR3 is TGTGCCAGCAGTGAGGGGACAGAGGAATACGGGGAGCTGTTTTTT. Protein product: CASSEGTEEYGELFF.